Presented here are 24 T cell receptor beta chains from one specimen sequenced in a study of metastatic and nonmetastatic thyroid tumors. Prior to thyroid surgery, none of the patients had received any treatment. TCRdb re-analyzed the PCR reads through MiXCR. The repertoire holds around 31,000 clones, with over 15% as singletons. The specimen sequenced was blood. These receptors were obtained from a female donor with papillary thyroid cancer or a benign thyroid nodule (not recorded which). Some clones in this sample may be carry-over from other donors' samples.

The chain recombines TRBV20-1 with TRBJ2-7; 10 nucleotides match TRBD2. V lost 0 bases and J lost 0; bases outside the gene matches: 8. Germline V gene lookup returns CDR1 DFQATT and CDR2 SNEGSKA (reference sequence). This CDR3 region has 17 residues. DNA of the CDR3: TGCAGTGCTAGAGATGTTACTTCTAGCGGGAGCTCCTACGAGCAGTACTTC. It translates to CSARDVTSSGSSYEQYF.

This clone was counted many times. The chain recombines TRBV5-1 with TRBJ2-5; 10 bases map to TRBD1. Trimming at V came to 1 base and at J to 2 bases, leaving 2 bases not matched to a gene. The CDR3 is 15 amino acids. Germline V gene sequence: CDR1 SGHRS, CDR2 YFSETQ. As DNA, the CDR3 is TGCGCCAGCAGCTTGAGGACAGGGGGGCAAGAGACCCAGTACTTC. This codes for CASSLRTGGQETQYF.

The chain employs TRBV11-2 and TRBJ2-1; 9 positions agree with TRBD1. The J segment lost 8 bases and the V segment lost 6 bases, leaving 8 bases of the junction unmatched. CDR3 length: 14 residues. CDR1 and CDR2 from the germline V gene are SGHAT and FQNNGV. CDR3 nucleotide sequence: TGTGCCAGCAGGACATATACAGGGGGCGATGAGCAGTTCTTC. Residues: CASRTYTGGDEQFF.

At least ten counts were recorded for this clone. The genes are TRBV20-1 and TRBJ2-1, with D possibly matching TRBD1 (6 bases). The V end lost 1 base, the J end lost 14 bases, and 12 bases lay between the germline ends. Per the germline V gene, CDR1 is DFQATT and CDR2 is SNEGSKA (reference sequence). The CDR3 loop spans 11 amino acids. CDR3 amino acids: CSARGLAGEFF. As DNA, the CDR3 is TGCAGTGCTAGAGGTTTGGCAGGGGAGTTCTTC.

The chain links TRBV20-1 to TRBJ2-2, with 9 bases fitting TRBD2. The V gene's germline CDR1 is DFQATT and CDR2 SNEGSKA (reference sequence). The CDR3 consists of 19 residues. J gave up 5 bases and V 0 bases, and 16 bases lay outside the gene matches. CDR3 nucleotide sequence: TGCAGTGCTAGAGATCCCGGCCGCGGGAGGGCCTCGGGGACCGGGGAGCTGTTTTTT. It specifies CSARDPGRGRASGTGELFF.

This clone was recorded at least ten times. The chain couples TRBV9 to TRBJ2-3, with 12 bases fitting TRBD2. The V and J ends lost 0 bases and 0 bases, in that order; junction bases with no gene match: 8. The CDR3 is made up of 19 amino acids. Germline V gene lookup returns CDR1 SGDLS and CDR2 YYNGEE. This CDR3 reads CASSVGKTSGGLSTDTQYF. The CDR3 DNA reads as TGTGCCAGCAGCGTAGGTAAGACTAGCGGGGGCCTAAGCACAGATACGCAGTATTTT.

Details on this clone: One junction end does not reproduce the germline sequence, and a read error may be involved. The J gene is TRBJ1-2, the V gene TRBV5-1; D perhaps matches TRBD1 (5 bases). CDR3 length: 14 amino acids. CDR1 SGHRS and CDR2 YFSETQ come from the germline V gene. The CDR3 DNA is TGCGCCAGCAGCTTAGACAGTGACCACTATGGCCACACCTTC. It encodes CASSLDSDHYGHTF.

The gene calls are TRBV4-2 and TRBJ2-7, with 7 bases that match TRBD2. V trimming: 1 base; J trimming: 2 bases; junction bases outside the gene matches: 5. This CDR3 is 15 amino acids long. Per the germline V gene, CDR1 is LGHNA and CDR2 is YNFKEQ. The CDR3 bases are TGTGCCAGCAGCCAAGGACGGGAGGCGCCCTACGAGCAGTACTTC. It translates to CASSQGREAPYEQYF.

In this sample, this clone turned up many times. J is TRBJ2-3 and V is TRBV29-1, with D hard to call. There are 14 residues in the CDR3. CDR1 is SQVTM, CDR2 ANQGSEA, per germline. V was shortened by 0 bases and J by 2 bases, with 9 bases between the two germline ends. CDR3 DNA: TGCAGCGTTGAAGATCAAGGCCCCACAGATACGCAGTATTTT. Translation: CSVEDQGPTDTQYF.

Many counts were recorded for this clone. For the CDR3, the DNA is TGTGCCAGCAGTGAAGGTCAGGGGCTGCACACTGAAGCTTTCTTT. Its translation is CASSEGQGLHTEAFF. This sequence joins TRBV25-1 and TRBJ1-1; possible D gene TRBD1, 6 bases. The CDR3 runs to 15 residues. Between the trimmed V and J ends, which lost 2 bases and 3 bases, there was a span of 13 bases. Germline loops: CDR1 MGHDK, CDR2 SYGVNS.

Remarks on this clone: The conserved phenylalanine or tryptophan is not found at the CDR3 terminus, so this likely reflects a read error. This chain links TRBV19 with TRBJ1-5; D is ambiguous. The CDR3 length is 16 residues. Trimming stripped 4 bases from V and 4 bases from J, with 17 bases between. The germline V gene encodes CDR1 LNHDA and CDR2 SQIVND (reference sequence). CDR3 in DNA: TGTGCCAGTAGTACCGTCAGACACCCTCCTAATCAGCCCCAGCATTCT. Amino acids: CASSTVRHPPNQPQHS.

This clone was detected many times. The CDR3 region has the DNA TGTGCCAGCAGCTATGAGACTGACGCGAACACCGGGGAGCTGTTTTTT. Translation: CASSYETDANTGELFF. This chain connects TRBV4-2 to TRBJ2-2; D is undetermined. With 5 bases removed from V and 0 bases from J, the gap between germline ends came to 13 bases. The CDR3 runs 16 residues. Germline CDR1 is LGHNA and CDR2 is YNFKEQ.

The chain carries TRBV20-1 and TRBJ1-5; no definite D call. Germline V lookup: CDR1 DFQATT, CDR2 SNEGSKA (reference sequence). The CDR3 is 13 residues long. The V gene lost 0 bases and the J gene lost 6 bases, with 9 bases spanning the gap. The chain's CDR3 is CSARDLWGQPQHF. In DNA form, the CDR3 reads TGCAGTGCTAGAGATCTTTGGGGTCAGCCCCAGCATTTT.

This clone was detected many times. This chain connects TRBV7-2 to TRBJ1-4; D is ambiguous. Trimming removed 5 bases from V and 3 bases from J, with 13 bases in between. The CDR3 loop spans 15 amino acids. The germline CDR1 and CDR2 sequences are SGHTA and FQGNSA. The CDR3 DNA sequence: TGTGCCAGCAGCCTCGTGGCAGGACCTAATGAAAAACTGTTTTTT. It is translated as CASSLVAGPNEKLFF.

This clone showed up many times. The rearrangement uses TRBV25-1 and TRBJ2-3; D gene uncertain. The CDR3 is made up of 14 amino acids. V was shortened by 4 bases and J by 1 base, with 9 bases between the two germline ends. The germline V gene has CDR1 MGHDK and CDR2 SYGVNS. For the CDR3, the DNA is TGTGCCAGCAGTGGGTTATATGGCACAGATACGCAGTATTTT. Its translation is CASSGLYGTDTQYF.

This clone is medium-sized. The gene calls are TRBV6-1 and TRBJ2-1; TRBD2 agrees at 9 bases. The CDR3 length is 16 residues. Losses at the gene ends were 6 bases for V and 0 bases for J; bases not matched to a gene: 6. Germline V lookup: CDR1 MNHNS, CDR2 SASEGT. The CDR3 DNA follows: TGTGCCAGCAGCCTTGTTAGCGGGAGCTCCTACAATGAGCAGTTCTTC. It is translated as CASSLVSGSSYNEQFF.

This clone was detected ten times or more. The J gene is TRBJ2-7, the V gene TRBV10-2, with D hard to call. The CDR3 loop spans 13 amino acids. V lost 5 bases to trimming and J lost 5 bases, with 13 bases between them. Per germline, CDR1 WSHSY and CDR2 SAAADI. CDR3 sequence (DNA): TGCGCCAGCAGTAAGCCATCAAGTGACGAGCAGTACTTC. It translates to CASSKPSSDEQYF.

The V call is TRBV3-1, the J call TRBJ1-2, with D possibly TRBD1 on 6 matching bases. Trimming left V 1 base short and J 8 bases short, with 11 bases between. The CDR3 contains 13 residues. Germline lookup yields CDR1 LGHDT and CDR2 YNNKEL (reference sequence). CDR3 loop: CASSQVQGLGYTF. Here the CDR3 DNA reads TGTGCCAGCAGCCAAGTACAGGGTCTAGGCTACACCTTC.

This clone was seen ten or more times. Other DNA sequences in this sample translate to the same CDR3. V usage is TRBV29-1 and J usage is TRBJ2-3; TRBD1 might be the D (6 bases). Germline loops: CDR1 SQVTM, CDR2 ANQGSEA. CDR3 length equals 12 residues. V lost 4 bases, J lost 5 bases, and 10 bases lay in between. The CDR3 protein is CSVVKGVDTQYF. The CDR3 bases are TGCAGCGTTGTCAAGGGGGTAGATACGCAGTATTTT.

The sample holds a few counts of this clone. A much larger clone differs from this one at a single base, so this may be a read error. Because the CDR3 is missing its conserved closing phenylalanine or tryptophan, this is likely a read error. The chain is built from TRBV29-1 and TRBJ1-1, with D perhaps TRBD1 (5 bases). V was cut by 3 bases and J by 8 bases, with 13 bases left in between. CDR1 is SQVTM, CDR2 ANQGSEA, per germline. The CDR3 consists of 12 residues. CDR3 sequence (DNA): TGCAGCGTTGACGGGAGGGGACTCGAAGCTTTCTCT. Translated: CSVDGRGLEAFS.

This clone was seen more than once but under ten times. The chain couples TRBV28 to TRBJ1-5; no firm D call. V dropped 8 bases and J dropped 9 bases, with 14 bases sitting between them. This CDR3 spans 12 amino acids. The V gene's germline CDR1 is MDHEN and CDR2 SYDVKM. In DNA, the CDR3 is TGTGCCAGCGGTCTCTGCAACCCGCCCCAGCATTTT. It codes for CASGLCNPPQHF.

This clone has a count of ten or more. This rearrangement joins TRBV27 to TRBJ2-5; D might be TRBD2 (7 bases). The length of the CDR3 is 14 residues. The germline V and J ends were trimmed by 7 bases and 1 base, with 13 bases remaining between them. Germline CDR1 reads MNHEY; CDR2 reads SMNVEV (reference sequence). The CDR3 DNA follows: TGTGCCAGCACGGGGGGCGCGTCCCAAGAGACCCAGTACTTC. It specifies CASTGGASQETQYF.

This clone was counted at least ten times. This sequence joins TRBV6-1 and TRBJ2-3; TRBD1 aligns across 9 bases. The CDR3 is 15 amino acids. Looked up from germline, CDR1 is MNHNS and CDR2 is SASEGT. V lost 8 bases, J lost 4 bases, and 10 bases stayed unmatched. Written as DNA, the CDR3 is TGTGCCAGCCTAGACAGGGACAGGGATTCAGATACGCAGTATTTT. Amino acids: CASLDRDRDSDTQYF.

In its sample, this clone was seen many times. The V call is TRBV12-3 or TRBV12-4, the J call TRBJ1-2, with TRBD1 identical over 7 bases. Losses at the gene ends were 5 bases for V and 5 bases for J; bases not matched to a gene: 11. This CDR3 region has 15 residues. CDR3 sequence: CASSDGTAFNYGYTF. CDR3 DNA sequence: TGTGCCAGCAGTGACGGGACAGCTTTTAATTATGGCTACACCTTC.